These 16 T cell receptor beta chains originate from one sample sequenced in a study of control samples from healthy donors and cancer patients. Produced via immunoSEQ multiplex PCR; TCRdb's table is partial and in-frame only. The sample shows about 190,000 clones, about nine tenths of them seen only once. The sequenced sample consisted of blood. The receptor source for this set is a man aged 25-45 years in good health.

This chain joins TRBV5-1 and TRBJ1-2, with 8 bases matching TRBD1. The V gene end was trimmed by 4 bases and the J gene end by 5 bases; junction bases not matched to a gene: 4. Per the germline V gene, CDR1 is SGHRS and CDR2 is YFSETQ. The length of the CDR3 is 13 residues. For the CDR3, the DNA is TGCGCCAGCAGCACAGGGGGTTTGTATGGCTACACCTTC. Its protein product is CASSTGGLYGYTF.

V gene TRBV6-1 combines with J gene TRBJ2-1, with 10 bases identical to TRBD2. After removal of 3 bases from V and 8 bases from J, the junction contained 7 bases not matched to a gene. Germline V gene data show CDR1 as MNHNS and CDR2 as SASEGT. This CDR3 region has 15 residues. The CDR3 nucleotides read TGTGCCAGCAGTGACCTAGCGGGGGTTCAGGATGAGCAGTTCTTC. It yields the protein CASSDLAGVQDEQFF.

The rearrangement links TRBV9 to TRBJ1-2; no definite D call. Trimming shortened V by 4 bases and J by 4 bases, and 5 bases separated the two germline ends. The CDR3 spans 11 residues. Germline CDR1 is SGDLS and CDR2 is YYNGEE. The CDR3 nucleotides are TGTGCCAGCAGCAGCCGCTATGGCTACACCTTC. This gives the protein CASSSRYGYTF.

The V and J genes are TRBV19 and TRBJ2-3; D gene unclear. Deletions cut 0 bases from V and 4 bases from J, with 8 bases between. The germline V gene has CDR1 LNHDA and CDR2 SQIVND (reference sequence). The CDR3 has 14 amino acids. The CDR3 reads CASSIDRSADTQYF. The CDR3 DNA reads TGTGCCAGTAGTATAGATCGAAGCGCAGATACGCAGTATTTT.

The chain employs TRBV27 and TRBJ1-5; 8 positions match TRBD1. The trim removed 3 bases at V and 4 bases at J, leaving 5 bases unmatched. The CDR3 is 15 amino acids. Germline V CDR1 and CDR2: MNHEY, SMNVEV (reference sequence). CDR3 DNA sequence: TGTGCCAGCAGTTTCGGGACAGGAAGGAATCAGCCCCAGCATTTT. As protein: CASSFGTGRNQPQHF.

The CDR3 sequence: CASSYSMGVNYGYTF. CDR3 bases: TGTGCCAGCAGTTACTCGATGGGGGTCAACTATGGCTACACCTTC. The chain couples TRBV6-5 to TRBJ1-2; perhaps TRBD1 as D (5 bases). CDR1 and CDR2 (germline): MNHEY, SVGAGI. The CDR3 is made up of 15 amino acids. V shed 0 bases and J shed 2 bases, with 10 bases lying between them.

The rearrangement uses TRBV29-1 and TRBJ2-7, with D perhaps TRBD1 (5 bases). V was pared by 6 bases and J by 4 bases, with 10 bases between. Germline CDR1 and CDR2: SQVTM and ANQGSEA. The CDR3 contains 11 residues. The CDR3 loop is CSVDQGYEQYF. Written as DNA, the CDR3 is TGCAGCGTGGATCAGGGTTACGAGCAGTACTTC.

The J gene is TRBJ1-1, the V gene TRBV6-5; D is perhaps TRBD1 (6 bases). This CDR3 spans 13 amino acids. Germline loops: CDR1 MNHEY, CDR2 SVGAGI. V was clipped by 5 bases and J by 7 bases, with 14 bases between them. CDR3 nucleotides: TGTGCCAGCAGTCTAGGACAGAGCTATGAAGCTTTCTTT. Encoded protein: CASSLGQSYEAFF.

This sequence joins TRBV18 and TRBJ1-1, with 8 bases lining up with TRBD1. The CDR3 extends over 14 amino acids. The V gene end was trimmed by 6 bases and the J gene end by 3 bases; junction bases not matched to a gene: 6. Germline loops: CDR1 KGHSH, CDR2 LQKENI. CDR3 in DNA: TGTGCCAGCTCCTGGGGACAGGCGGACACTGAAGCTTTCTTT. Amino acids: CASSWGQADTEAFF.

The chain uses TRBV7-9 and TRBJ1-4, with 8 bases aligning to TRBD1. CDR1 is SEHNR, CDR2 FQNEAQ, per germline (reference sequence). The CDR3 totals 14 residues. The V gene end was trimmed by 5 bases and the J gene end by 8 bases; junction bases not matched to a gene: 7. The CDR3 sequence: CASSRTGMGEKLFF. CDR3 in DNA: TGTGCCAGCAGCCGGACAGGGATGGGGGAAAAACTGTTTTTT.

The gene calls are TRBV13 and TRBJ2-7; 11 nucleotides line up with TRBD1. CDR1 PRHDT and CDR2 FYEKMQ come from the germline V gene (reference sequence). V lost 3 bases to trimming and J lost 7 bases; unmatched junction nucleotides: 5. The CDR3 is 14 residues long. For the CDR3, the DNA is TGTGCCAGCAGCTTGGACAGGGGGCTGGGGGAGCAGTACTTC. It codes for CASSLDRGLGEQYF.

The chain couples TRBV24-1 to TRBJ2-2; TRBD1 matches at 10 bases. Per the germline V gene, CDR1 is KGHDR and CDR2 is SFDVKD. Trimming at V came to 5 bases and at J to 5 bases, leaving 1 base not matched to a gene. There are 14 residues in the CDR3. The CDR3 nucleotides are TGTGCCACCAGTGTGGGACAGGGGACCGGGGAGCTGTTTTTT. Encoded protein: CATSVGQGTGELFF.

V is TRBV9 and J is TRBJ2-3, with a tentative D call TRBD1 (6 bases). Germline CDR1 is SGDLS and CDR2 is YYNGEE. The CDR3 is 14 residues long. Between the trimmed V and J ends, which lost 2 bases and 1 base, there was a span of 8 bases. The CDR3 loop is CASSVHRGTDTQYF. The CDR3 DNA sequence: TGTGCCAGCAGCGTCCACAGGGGCACAGATACGCAGTATTTT.

V is TRBV4-1 and J is TRBJ1-3; 7 bases align to TRBD1. The CDR3 spans 17 residues. Germline CDR1 and CDR2: MGHRA and YSYEKL. V was pared by 0 bases and J by 3 bases, with 8 bases of the junction left unmatched. CDR3 DNA: TGCGCCAGCAGCCAAGAGCCAGGGGGAGGATTTGGAAACACCATATATTTT. Residues: CASSQEPGGGFGNTIYF.

The V gene is TRBV5-6, the J gene TRBJ2-1, with 14 bases aligning to TRBD2. With 4 bases clipped from V and 9 bases from J, the junction kept 6 bases outside the gene matches. Germline V gene lookup returns CDR1 SGHDT and CDR2 YYEEEE. The CDR3 length is 15 residues. CDR3 loop: CASSRTSGGYREQFF. CDR3 nucleotide sequence: TGTGCCAGCAGCCGGACTAGCGGGGGGTATCGTGAGCAGTTCTTC. The variable domain in full, with the rest retrieved from reference TRBV5-6 and TRBJ2-1, is DAGVTQSPTHLIKTRGQQVTLRCSPKSGHDTVSWYQQALGQGPQFIFQYYEEEERQRGNFPDRFSGHQFPNYSSELNVNALLLGDSALYLCASSRTSGGYREQFFGPGTRLTVL.

The V gene is TRBV24-1, the J gene TRBJ2-1, with 9 bases fitting TRBD1. Germline trimming cut 3 bases from V and 7 bases from J; bases unmatched to any gene: 6. The CDR3 is 15 amino acids. The V gene's germline CDR1 is KGHDR and CDR2 SFDVKD. CDR3 bases: TGTGCCACCAGTGATGAACAGGGGGCGGGTAATGAGCAGTTCTTC. Translation gives CATSDEQGAGNEQFF.